The next 17 T cell receptor beta chains were all read from a single sample in a study of blood T cell repertoires in COVID-19. Clones were read by immunoSEQ multiplex PCR, and TCRdb kept only the in-frame ones, dropping some. Of about 70,000 clones listed, roughly three quarters are singletons. The sample taken for sequencing was peripheral blood. The receptors here all came from a man between 70 and 80 years old with acute or convalescent COVID-19.

The chain combines TRBV28 with TRBJ2-7; D might be TRBD1 (6 bases). Germline CDR1 is MDHEN and CDR2 is SYDVKM. CDR3 length equals 13 residues. Trimming took off 4 bases at V and 7 bases at J, with 14 bases between the two ends. The CDR3 DNA follows: TGTGCCAGCAGTTACAACAGGGCCCCGGAGCAGTACTTC. Protein: CASSYNRAPEQYF. The full variable domain, in which reference TRBV28 and TRBJ2-7 provide the parts outside the CDR3, is DVKVTQSSRYLVKRTGEKVFLECVQDMDHENMFWYRQDPGLGLRLIYFSYDVKMKEKGDIPEGYSVSREKKERFSLILESASTNQTSMYLCASSYNRAPEQYFGPGTRLTVT.

The V gene is TRBV28, the J gene TRBJ1-2, with D possibly matching TRBD1 (6 bases). Trimming took 3 bases from V and 10 from J, leaving 9 bases between them. Germline V lookup: CDR1 MDHEN, CDR2 SYDVKM. This CDR3 is built from 11 residues. The CDR3 nucleotides are TGTGCCAGCAGTTTGGGGGCCGCCTACACCTTC. Protein: CASSLGAAYTF.

The gene calls are TRBV5-6 and TRBJ1-1, with D uncertain. CDR1 is SGHDT and CDR2 is YYEEEE in the germline V gene. The CDR3 sequence is 12 residues long. Trimming took 1 base from V and 4 from J, leaving 5 bases between them. The CDR3 is CASSLQFTEAFF. The CDR3 DNA reads TGTGCCAGCAGCTTGCAGTTCACTGAAGCTTTCTTT.

The V gene is TRBV3-1 (or the pseudogene TRBV3-2), the J gene TRBJ1-3; D remains unclear. V lost 0 bases and J lost 0, with 6 bases in between. This CDR3 is built from 15 residues. Germline CDR1 reads LGHDT; CDR2 reads YNNKEL (reference sequence). The CDR3 DNA follows: TGTGCCAGCAGCCAAGACGGACTCTCTGGAAACACCATATATTTT. Amino acids: CASSQDGLSGNTIYF.

The table lists this clone with a few counts. The chain combines TRBV19 with TRBJ1-5, with a weak D call TRBD1 (5 bases). The CDR3 spans 15 residues. The V gene's germline CDR1 is LNHDA and CDR2 SQIVND (reference sequence). V lost 4 bases, J lost 0 bases, and 10 bases lay in between. The CDR3 region has the DNA TGTGCCAGTAGTAGGTTCCAGGGTAGCAATCAGCCCCAGCATTTT. Residues: CASSRFQGSNQPQHF.

V gene TRBV3-1 (or the pseudogene TRBV3-2) combines with J gene TRBJ2-7; 14 bases are shared with TRBD2. There are 18 residues in the CDR3. Germline assignment: CDR1 LGHDT and CDR2 YNNKEL (reference sequence). The junction had 6 bases not matched to a gene; V was cut back by 0 bases and J by 2 bases. The CDR3: CASSQESGLAGVTYEQYF. DNA of the CDR3: TGTGCCAGCAGCCAAGAATCGGGACTAGCGGGAGTAACCTACGAGCAGTACTTC.

This chain uses TRBV3-1 (or the pseudogene TRBV3-2) with TRBJ2-2; D possibly corresponds to TRBD1 (5 bases). The CDR3 has 17 residues. Deletions cut 0 bases from V and 8 bases from J, with 19 bases between. CDR1 LGHDT and CDR2 YNNKEL come from the germline V gene (reference sequence). The CDR3 spells CASSQDRGDRWKGELFF. Written as DNA, the CDR3 is TGTGCCAGCAGCCAAGATCGAGGAGACAGATGGAAGGGGGAGCTGTTTTTT.

Worth noting for this clone: One end of the junction fails to match germline, which may point to a read error. The chain has TRBV10-3 and TRBJ2-7; unclear D gene. CDR3 size: 14 residues. Germline-derived CDR1 and CDR2 are ENHRY and SYGVKD. CDR3 sequence reads: CAISEYGPSYEQCF. The DNA for the CDR3 is TGTGCCATCAGTGAGTATGGGCCCTCCTACGAGCAGTGCTTC.

The chain employs TRBV6-2 or TRBV6-3 and TRBJ1-2; a possible D gene is TRBD1 (6 bases). CDR1 and CDR2 (germline): MNHEY, SVGEGT. The CDR3 runs to 15 residues. V was shortened by 2 bases and J by 4 bases, with 14 bases between the two germline ends. This CDR3 reads CASSYTTGSLYGYTF. CDR3 coding DNA: TGTGCCAGCAGTTACACTACAGGGTCCCTCTATGGCTACACCTTC.

The gene calls are TRBV29-1 and TRBJ2-5; 8 nucleotides line up with TRBD1. There are 14 residues in the CDR3. Germline CDR1 and CDR2: SQVTM and ANQGSEA. V was pared by 5 bases and J by 0 bases, with 5 bases of the junction left unmatched. The CDR3 nucleotides read TGCAGCGTTTCGTCAGGGGGCTACCAAGAGACCCAGTACTTC. Protein: CSVSSGGYQETQYF.

This clone was recorded once. V gene TRBV2 combines with J gene TRBJ1-2; D ambiguous. Trimming took 6 bases from V and 0 from J, leaving 17 bases between them. Looked up from germline, CDR1 is SNHLY and CDR2 is FYNNEI. CDR3 size: 16 residues. The CDR3 DNA reads TGTGCCAGCAGCCCGAGGGCGCCCCTCGCTAACTATGGCTACACCTTC. Its protein product is CASSPRAPLANYGYTF.

In this sample, this clone turned up a few times. In nucleotides, the CDR3 is TGTGCCAGCAGCCCCGACAGTTTCTATGGCTACACCTTC. Its translation is CASSPDSFYGYTF. V is TRBV11-2 and J is TRBJ1-2; a possible D gene is TRBD1 (5 bases). Trimming left V 5 bases short and J 4 bases short, with 11 bases between. The CDR3 loop spans 13 amino acids. Germline loops: CDR1 SGHAT, CDR2 FQNNGV.

The chain employs TRBV27 and TRBJ2-7; 10 bases agree with TRBD2. The CDR3 is 14 amino acids. CDR1 MNHEY and CDR2 SMNVEV come from the germline V gene (reference sequence). V shed 5 bases, J shed 5 bases, and the junction held 6 bases outside the gene matches. This CDR3 is CASSPLSGRDEQYF. The DNA of the CDR3 is TGTGCCAGCAGTCCGCTCAGCGGGAGGGACGAGCAGTACTTC.

The V and J genes are TRBV9 and TRBJ2-5, with a weak D call TRBD2 (5 bases). The germline V gene encodes CDR1 SGDLS and CDR2 YYNGEE. CDR3 size: 13 residues. Trimming took 7 bases from V and 9 from J, leaving 19 bases between them. CDR3 region: CASGGPTLEAQYF. The CDR3 nucleotides are TGTGCCAGCGGCGGGCCGACCCTGGAGGCCCAGTACTTC.

There are a few counts of this clone. Different DNA sequences within this sample yield the same CDR3. The chain recombines TRBV24-1 with TRBJ2-1; 8 positions agree with TRBD2. Germline trimming cut 4 bases from V and 0 bases from J; bases unmatched to any gene: 4. The germline V gene has CDR1 KGHDR and CDR2 SFDVKD. This CDR3 region has 16 residues. CDR3 region: CATSDPSGSSYNEQFF. CDR3 nucleotides: TGTGCCACCAGTGACCCCAGCGGGAGCTCCTACAATGAGCAGTTCTTC.

The CDR3 region is CATSGGAGAETQYF. The CDR3 region has the DNA TGCGCCACGTCAGGCGGGGCCGGCGCGGAGACCCAGTACTTC. The V call is TRBV5-1, the J call TRBJ2-5, with a tentative D call TRBD2 (6 bases). CDR3 length: 14 amino acids. Per germline, CDR1 SGHRS and CDR2 YFSETQ. Trimming cost V 9 bases and J 5 bases, with 20 bases left between them.

There are a few counts of this clone. The chain links TRBV28 to TRBJ2-7; 7 bases align to TRBD2. CDR1 and CDR2 from the germline V gene are MDHEN and SYDVKM. V shed 3 bases and J 5 bases; nucleotides not matched to a gene: 13. The CDR3 is 16 amino acids. CDR3 in amino acids: CASSFLAAQPSHEQYF. The CDR3 DNA reads as TGTGCCAGCAGTTTCCTAGCGGCCCAGCCAAGCCACGAGCAGTACTTC.